This TCR beta chain was profiled in a study of shared clonotypes between healthy human individuals. Worth noting for this clone: Antigen unknown.

CD45RO-negative, CCR7-positively selected cells formed the naive CD8 fraction, excluding terminally differentiated effector memory CD45RA+ cells. There were only Caucasian adults among the donors, and all lived in Nashville, Tennessee. Study-wide results and limits: Among donors, the sharing of clonotypes was expected to be influenced by sequencing depth.

Trimming removed 3 bases at V and 5 bases at J, with 12 bases between. The CDR3 has 14 amino acids. Germline CDR1 SGHNT, CDR2 YYREEE (reference sequence). Source study methods: Filtering differed, since immunoSEQ gave only junction sequences and no quality scores. Measured with immunoSEQ multiplex PCR; TCRdb has only the in-frame clones, and not every one. V and J calls and clone size are given by that table; D and trimming were obtained from the DNA. The sample has fewer than 1 million clones; 90% to 97% are singletons. The sequence came from a young man in good health. Sequencing used naive CD8+ T cells sorted from blood. The V and J genes are TRBV5-4 and TRBJ2-1; D possibly corresponds to TRBD2 (5 bases). CDR3 nucleotides: TGTGCCAGCAGCTCTACTGGACTCGACAATGAGCAGTTCTTC. Its protein is CASSSTGLDNEQFF.